This is a list of T cell receptor beta chains from one sample in a study of Tregs in tolerant kidney transplant recipients. Only in-frame clones appear in the TCRdb table, and some are missing; sequencing was by immunoSEQ multiplex PCR. Here the sample spans fewer than 95,000 clones, approximately 93% being singletons. The specimen was CD4+ T cells from blood (PBMCs), collected 12 months after the transplant. These receptors were taken from a human patient who received a combined kidney and bone marrow transplant. Some T cells may originate from the graft donor. CDR3s include the opening cysteine and the closing phenylalanine or tryptophan. D genes are given only for firm matches. For some rows the clone size is stated as once, few or many, or as a class when expanded; others skip it.

v_call: TRBV7-2
clone_size: .
d_call: .
j_call: TRBJ1-3
cdr3_aa: CASSRDGSSGNTIYF
cdr3_nt: TGTGCCAGCAGCAGGGACGGGAGCTCTGGAAACACCATATATTTT

v_call: TRBV6-5
clone_size: .
d_call: .
j_call: TRBJ1-5
cdr3_aa: CASGTGEANQPQHF
cdr3_nt: TGTGCCAGCGGGACGGGGGAAGCCAATCAGCCCCAGCATTTT

v_call: TRBV4-3
clone_size: .
d_call: .
j_call: TRBJ1-2
cdr3_aa: CASSQDHRRGYTF
cdr3_nt: TGCGCCAGCAGCCAGGACCACAGGCGTGGCTACACCTTC

v_call: TRBV30
clone_size: .
d_call: .
j_call: TRBJ2-3
cdr3_aa: CAWTSTDTQYF
cdr3_nt: TGTGCCTGGACTAGCACAGATACGCAGTATTTT

v_call: TRBV27
clone_size: .
d_call: TRBD1
j_call: TRBJ2-2
cdr3_aa: CASSLSIARGLPTGELFF
cdr3_nt: TGTGCCAGCAGTTTATCGATCGCCAGGGGGCTACCCACCGGGGAGCTGTTTTTT

v_call: TRBV28
clone_size: .
d_call: TRBD1
j_call: TRBJ1-2
cdr3_aa: CASSVTGTGDPYGYTF
cdr3_nt: TGTGCCAGCAGTGTAACCGGGACAGGGGATCCCTATGGCTACACCTTC

v_call: TRBV4-2
clone_size: .
d_call: TRBD1
j_call: TRBJ2-2
cdr3_aa: CASSQSGQEDTGELFF
cdr3_nt: TGTGCCAGCAGCCAGTCGGGACAGGAAGACACCGGGGAGCTGTTTTTT

v_call: TRBV12-5
clone_size: .
d_call: .
j_call: TRBJ2-5
cdr3_aa: CASGLRDSLETQYF
cdr3_nt: TGTGCTAGTGGTTTGCGAGACTCCCTAGAGACCCAGTACTTC

v_call: TRBV7-2
clone_size: .
d_call: TRBD2
j_call: TRBJ2-5
cdr3_aa: CASSPGGNQETQYF
cdr3_nt: TGTGCCAGCAGCCCGGGGGGAAACCAAGAGACCCAGTACTTC

v_call: TRBV15
clone_size: .
d_call: .
j_call: TRBJ1-2
cdr3_aa: CATSRDTLSGYGYTF
cdr3_nt: TGTGCCACCAGCAGAGATACCTTATCGGGCTATGGCTACACCTTC

v_call: TRBV4-3
clone_size: once
d_call: TRBD1
j_call: TRBJ2-2
cdr3_aa: CASSQGSGQGGTGELFF
cdr3_nt: TGCGCCAGCAGCCAAGGGTCGGGACAGGGCGGGACCGGGGAGCTGTTTTTT

v_call: TRBV9
clone_size: .
d_call: .
j_call: TRBJ2-1
cdr3_aa: CASSLNYHNEQFF
cdr3_nt: TGTGCCAGCAGCCTCAACTACCACAATGAGCAGTTCTTC

v_call: TRBV7-8
clone_size: .
d_call: .
j_call: TRBJ1-6
cdr3_aa: CASSLLRTANSPLHF
cdr3_nt: TGTGCCAGCAGCTTATTACGGACAGCAAATTCCCCCCTCCACTTT

v_call: TRBV19
clone_size: .
d_call: TRBD1
j_call: TRBJ2-4
cdr3_aa: CASSGQEVGKNIQYF
cdr3_nt: TGTGCCAGTAGTGGACAGGAAGTGGGAAAAAACATTCAGTACTTC

v_call: TRBV11-2
clone_size: .
d_call: .
j_call: TRBJ2-5
cdr3_aa: CASSLGGSEETQYF
cdr3_nt: TGTGCCAGCAGCTTAGGTGGTAGCGAAGAGACCCAGTACTTC

v_call: TRBV5-4
clone_size: .
d_call: TRBD1
j_call: TRBJ1-2
cdr3_aa: CASSLAGTGGYGYTF
cdr3_nt: TGTGCCAGCAGCTTGGCCGGGACAGGGGGCTATGGCTACACCTTC

v_call: TRBV4-1
clone_size: .
d_call: .
j_call: TRBJ2-7
cdr3_aa: CASSQAAGKSYEQYF
cdr3_nt: TGCGCCAGCAGCCAAGCGGCAGGGAAGTCCTACGAGCAGTACTTC

v_call: TRBV5-6
clone_size: .
d_call: .
j_call: TRBJ1-5
cdr3_aa: CASSSAGGVSNQPQHF
cdr3_nt: TGTGCCAGCAGCTCCGCCGGGGGGGTCAGCAATCAGCCCCAGCATTTT

v_call: TRBV7-2
clone_size: .
d_call: .
j_call: TRBJ1-5
cdr3_aa: CASSPGQQQPQHF
cdr3_nt: TGTGCCAGCAGCCCGGGTCAGCAACAGCCCCAGCATTTT

v_call: TRBV21-1
clone_size: .
d_call: .
j_call: TRBJ2-2
cdr3_aa: CASGATEKDTGELFF
cdr3_nt: TGTGCCAGCGGGGCGACGGAGAAAGATACCGGGGAGCTGTTTTTT

v_call: TRBV10-2
clone_size: .
d_call: TRBD2
j_call: TRBJ2-5
cdr3_aa: CASSDLAGGRETQYF
cdr3_nt: TGCGCCAGCAGTGATCTCGCGGGGGGGCGAGAGACCCAGTACTTC

v_call: TRBV7-3
clone_size: .
d_call: .
j_call: TRBJ2-5
cdr3_aa: CASSLSGKQETQYF
cdr3_nt: TGTGCCAGCAGCTTAAGCGGGAAGCAAGAGACCCAGTACTTC

v_call: TRBV11-2
clone_size: .
d_call: TRBD2
j_call: TRBJ2-1
cdr3_aa: CASSPRLGLASNEQFF
cdr3_nt: TGTGCCAGCAGCCCCCGGTTGGGACTAGCTTCCAATGAGCAGTTCTTC

v_call: TRBV29-1
clone_size: .
d_call: .
j_call: TRBJ2-7
cdr3_aa: CSVEGGGYEQYF
cdr3_nt: TGCAGCGTTGAAGGAGGGGGCTACGAGCAGTACTTC

v_call: TRBV18
clone_size: .
d_call: TRBD2
j_call: TRBJ2-1
cdr3_aa: CASSPASREDEQFF
cdr3_nt: TGTGCCAGCTCACCAGCGTCTCGGGAGGATGAGCAGTTCTTC

v_call: TRBV27
clone_size: few
d_call: .
j_call: TRBJ1-3
cdr3_aa: CASSSNRYPGNTIYF
cdr3_nt: TGTGCCAGCAGTAGCAACAGGTATCCTGGAAACACCATATATTTT

v_call: TRBV7-9
clone_size: .
d_call: TRBD1
j_call: TRBJ1-5
cdr3_aa: CASSPGTGGRGKPQHF
cdr3_nt: TGTGCCAGCAGCCCCGGGACAGGAGGGAGGGGGAAGCCCCAGCATTTT

v_call: TRBV19
clone_size: .
d_call: TRBD2
j_call: TRBJ2-3
cdr3_aa: CASTSGTSGRFTDTQYF
cdr3_nt: TGTGCCAGTACCAGCGGGACTAGCGGGAGGTTCACGGATACGCAGTATTTT

v_call: TRBV7-2
clone_size: once
d_call: .
j_call: TRBJ2-1
cdr3_aa: CASSRQGTYNEQFF
cdr3_nt: TGTGCCAGCAGCCGCCAGGGGACCTACAATGAGCAGTTCTTC

v_call: TRBV6-8
clone_size: .
d_call: .
j_call: TRBJ1-3
cdr3_aa: CASNYRSKLDTIYF
cdr3_nt: TGTGCCAGCAACTACAGGTCCAAGTTAGACACCATATATTTT

v_call: TRBV9
clone_size: .
d_call: TRBD2
j_call: TRBJ2-3
cdr3_aa: CASSVATGLAGGRPGTDTQYF
cdr3_nt: TGTGCCAGCAGCGTAGCTACAGGACTAGCGGGAGGGCGCCCTGGCACAGATACGCAGTATTTT

v_call: TRBV6-5
clone_size: .
d_call: TRBD1
j_call: TRBJ2-7
cdr3_aa: CASSYSTGDEQYF
cdr3_nt: TGTGCCAGCAGTTATTCGACAGGGGACGAGCAGTACTTC

v_call: TRBV14
clone_size: .
d_call: .
j_call: TRBJ2-5
cdr3_aa: CASSPGRGRETQYF
cdr3_nt: TGTGCCAGCAGCCCGGGGAGGGGGAGAGAGACCCAGTACTTC

v_call: TRBV15
clone_size: .
d_call: TRBD1
j_call: TRBJ1-2
cdr3_aa: CATSREFVGDSSIW
cdr3_nt: TGTGCCACCAGCAGAGAGTTTGTAGGGGACAGCTCCATTTGG

v_call: TRBV9
clone_size: .
d_call: TRBD2
j_call: TRBJ2-5
cdr3_aa: CASSAGTSGAIQETQYF
cdr3_nt: TGTGCCAGCAGCGCTGGGACTAGCGGGGCCATCCAAGAGACCCAGTACTTC

v_call: TRBV4-2
clone_size: .
d_call: .
j_call: TRBJ1-6
cdr3_aa: CASSQEPQIYNSPLHF
cdr3_nt: TGTGCCAGCAGCCAAGAGCCTCAGATTTATAATTCACCCCTCCACTTT

v_call: TRBV11-3
clone_size: .
d_call: TRBD2
j_call: TRBJ2-5
cdr3_aa: CASSLGAGAGETQYF
cdr3_nt: TGTGCCAGCAGCTTAGGAGCGGGAGCGGGGGAGACCCAGTACTTC

v_call: TRBV7-9
clone_size: .
d_call: TRBD1
j_call: TRBJ1-6
cdr3_aa: CASSFQGDSPLHF
cdr3_nt: TGTGCCAGCAGCTTCCAGGGGGACTCACCCCTCCACTTT

v_call: TRBV6-4
clone_size: .
d_call: TRBD2
j_call: TRBJ2-1
cdr3_aa: CASILEIRTSGYNEQFF
cdr3_nt: TGTGCCAGTATTCTTGAAATCCGGACTAGCGGATACAATGAGCAGTTCTTC

v_call: TRBV27
clone_size: .
d_call: TRBD2
j_call: TRBJ2-1
cdr3_aa: CASYGRGGNEQFF
cdr3_nt: TGTGCCAGCTATGGACGGGGAGGGAATGAGCAGTTCTTC

v_call: TRBV19
clone_size: .
d_call: .
j_call: TRBJ2-3
cdr3_aa: CASSDRHRVDTQYF
cdr3_nt: TGTGCCAGTAGTGACAGACACCGCGTGGATACGCAGTATTTT

v_call: TRBV7-3
clone_size: few
d_call: TRBD1
j_call: TRBJ1-1
cdr3_aa: CASSAQSGGSEAFF
cdr3_nt: TGTGCCAGCAGCGCGCAATCAGGGGGTTCCGAAGCTTTCTTT

v_call: TRBV9
clone_size: once
d_call: .
j_call: TRBJ1-4
cdr3_aa: CASSVITGDTTNEKLFF
cdr3_nt: TGTGCCAGCAGCGTAATCACAGGCGACACAACTAATGAAAAACTGTTTTTT

v_call: TRBV10-3
clone_size: once
d_call: TRBD2
j_call: TRBJ2-1
cdr3_aa: CAINQAGSGTQYNRNEQFF
cdr3_nt: TGTGCCATCAACCAAGCGGGTAGCGGGACCCAGTACAATAGAAATGAGCAGTTCTTC

v_call: TRBV7-2
clone_size: .
d_call: .
j_call: TRBJ2-7
cdr3_aa: CASSLAGTHEQYF
cdr3_nt: TGTGCCAGCAGCTTAGCTGGCACCCACGAGCAGTACTTC

v_call: TRBV19
clone_size: .
d_call: TRBD2
j_call: TRBJ2-5
cdr3_aa: CASTPIGGSGETQYF
cdr3_nt: TGTGCCAGTACCCCAATTGGCGGGAGTGGTGAGACCCAGTACTTC

v_call: TRBV6-7
clone_size: .
d_call: .
j_call: TRBJ1-4
cdr3_aa: CASTLGEGSTYDEKLFF
cdr3_nt: TGTGCCAGCACCTTAGGGGAGGGTTCGACCTATGATGAAAAACTGTTTTTT